These 19 T cell receptor beta chains were sequenced from one sample in a study of blood T cell repertoires in COVID-19. This table comes from immunoSEQ multiplex PCR, and its TCRdb copy is limited to in-frame clones, with some not included. Among fewer than 200,000 clones listed, roughly 87% were seen once. Sequencing was carried out using peripheral blood. These receptors were taken from a young man who had recovered from COVID-19.

The chain joins TRBV5-4 to TRBJ2-1; perhaps TRBD2 as D (6 bases). Germline values: CDR1 SGHNT, CDR2 YYREEE (reference sequence). The CDR3 totals 14 residues. Trimming left V 4 bases short and J 7 bases short, with 15 bases between. CDR3 residues: CASSQPLAPNEQFF. In nucleotides, the CDR3 is TGTGCCAGCAGCCAACCACTAGCCCCGAATGAGCAGTTCTTC. Using reference TRBV5-4 and TRBJ2-1 for the parts outside the CDR3, the full variable domain is ETGVTQSPTHLIKTRGQQVTLRCSSQSGHNTVSWYQQALGQGPQFIFQYYREEENGRGNFPPRFSGLQFPNYSSELNVNALELDDSALYLCASSQPLAPNEQFFGPGTRLTVL.

The gene calls are TRBV6-6 and TRBJ1-5; maybe TRBD1 (5 bases). This CDR3 comprises 15 residues. V was pared by 0 bases and J by 4 bases, with 10 bases between. CDR1 and CDR2 from the germline V gene are MNHNY and SVGAGI (reference sequence). The CDR3 region has the DNA TGTGCCAGCAGTTACTCACAGGTTGAAAATCAGCCCCAGCATTTT. Its protein product is CASSYSQVENQPQHF.

V usage is TRBV28 and J usage is TRBJ1-5; unclear D gene. V was trimmed by 5 bases and J by 4 bases, leaving 6 bases between them. This CDR3 has 12 residues. CDR1 is MDHEN, CDR2 SYDVKM, per germline. This CDR3 is CASSPPNQPQHF. CDR3 coding DNA: TGTGCCAGCAGTCCCCCAAATCAGCCCCAGCATTTT.

The chain is built from TRBV6-1 and TRBJ2-7; TRBD1 aligns across 8 bases. Germline CDR1 and CDR2: MNHNS and SASEGT. Germline trimming cut 0 bases from V and 5 bases from J; bases unmatched to any gene: 6. This CDR3 is built from 15 residues. The CDR3 reads CASSEAPGQANEQYF. The CDR3 DNA is TGTGCCAGCAGTGAAGCGCCGGGACAGGCTAACGAGCAGTACTTC.

This chain connects TRBV27 to TRBJ2-5, with 8 positions matching TRBD2. V dropped 2 bases and J dropped 3; count of bases not matched to a gene: 20. Germline V gene data show CDR1 as MNHEY and CDR2 as SMNVEV (reference sequence). This CDR3 is built from 20 residues. The CDR3 nucleotides read TGTGCCAGCAGTTTAAGGGCGGGAGGTCTCCGATACGGTACCGAAGAGACCCAGTACTTC. Translating gives CASSLRAGGLRYGTEETQYF.

The CDR3 loop is CASSFGLAGEGKQFF. DNA for the CDR3: TGTGCCAGCAGCTTCGGACTAGCGGGAGAAGGAAAGCAGTTCTTC. The rearrangement links TRBV11-1 to TRBJ2-1; 13 bases fit TRBD2. The ends lost 3 bases at V and 11 bases at J; junction bases unmatched: 7. Germline V gene lookup returns CDR1 SGHAT and CDR2 FQDESV (reference sequence). This CDR3 contains 15 residues.

This rearrangement joins TRBV6-5 to TRBJ2-1; TRBD2 aligns across 8 bases. The germline CDR1 and CDR2 sequences are MNHEY and SVGAGI. CDR3 length: 14 amino acids. With V trimmed by 2 bases and J by 9 bases, 6 bases remained unmatched. For the CDR3, the DNA is TGTGCCAGCAGTTACCTGGCGGGAGGTGGTGAGCAGTTCTTC. This translates into CASSYLAGGGEQFF.

The rearrangement links TRBV7-9 to TRBJ1-2; D is undetermined. Germline V gene data show CDR1 as SEHNR and CDR2 as FQNEAQ (reference sequence). The CDR3 consists of 14 residues. Trimming removed 1 base from V and 3 bases from J, with 9 bases in between. The CDR3 nucleotides read TGTGCCAGCAGCTTAGACCGACAATACTATGGCTACACCTTC. This codes for CASSLDRQYYGYTF.

V is TRBV5-4 and J is TRBJ2-1, with D maybe TRBD2 (6 bases). V was clipped by 2 bases and J by 6 bases, with 12 bases between them. Germline values: CDR1 SGHNT, CDR2 YYREEE (reference sequence). The CDR3 runs to 14 residues. CDR3 sequence reads: CASSLKMGGNEQFF. The CDR3 DNA sequence: TGTGCCAGCAGCTTAAAAATGGGAGGCAATGAGCAGTTCTTC.

The chain carries TRBV5-1 and TRBJ1-6; D remains ambiguous. The CDR3 has 16 residues. Germline CDR1 SGHRS, CDR2 YFSETQ. V lost 2 bases and J 0 bases, leaving 9 bases between the germline ends. CDR3 amino acids: CASSFTLSSYNSPLHF. In DNA form, the CDR3 reads TGCGCCAGCAGCTTCACTCTTAGCTCCTATAATTCACCCCTCCACTTT.

V usage is TRBV4-3 and J usage is TRBJ2-2; D uncertain. Germline CDR1 LGHNA, CDR2 YSLEER. The CDR3 runs to 14 residues. Trimming took 0 bases from V and 6 from J, leaving 8 bases between them. The CDR3 DNA is TGCGCCAGCAGCCAAGATTTTTCGTCCGGGGAGCTGTTTTTT. Its translation is CASSQDFSSGELFF.

The gene calls are TRBV27 and TRBJ1-1; possible D gene TRBD1, 5 bases. CDR1 and CDR2 (germline): MNHEY, SMNVEV (reference sequence). V was cut by 2 bases and J by 1 base, with 11 bases left in between. This CDR3 is 15 amino acids long. CDR3 in DNA: TGTGCCAGCAGTTTACAGGGTTACTCGAACACTGAAGCTTTCTTT. It codes for CASSLQGYSNTEAFF.

The CDR3 DNA is TGTGCCAGCAGCAGGACAGGGACCTACGAGCAGTACTTC. Residues: CASSRTGTYEQYF. The rearrangement uses TRBV28 and TRBJ2-7; 8 nucleotides line up with TRBD1. Trimming cost V 6 bases and J 2 bases; bases outside gene matches: 3. Per germline, CDR1 MDHEN and CDR2 SYDVKM. The CDR3 is 13 amino acids.

V is TRBV5-4 and J is TRBJ1-5; the match to TRBD1 covers 9 bases. V gave up 3 bases and J gave up 8 bases; unmatched junction bases: 3. Germline-derived CDR1 and CDR2 are SGHNT and YYREEE (reference sequence). The CDR3 is 13 residues long. The CDR3 DNA reads TGTGCCAGCAGCTCACAGGGGGCTAAGCCCCAGCATTTT. This gives the protein CASSSQGAKPQHF.

This chain uses TRBV18 with TRBJ2-7, with 7 bases that match TRBD1. The CDR3 extends over 12 amino acids. Germline CDR1 and CDR2: KGHSH and LQKENI. J lost 3 bases, V lost 5 bases, and 1 base had no gene match. CDR3 DNA sequence: TGTGCCAGCTCATGGGACAGCTACGAGCAGTACTTC. It encodes CASSWDSYEQYF.

V gene TRBV6-5 combines with J gene TRBJ1-1; D possibly corresponds to TRBD1 (6 bases). Looked up from germline, CDR1 is MNHEY and CDR2 is SVGAGI. V shed 0 bases and J shed 5 bases, with 16 bases lying between them. The CDR3 covers 16 residues. In nucleotides, the CDR3 is TGTGCCAGCAGTTACTCGAATCTGGGGGCGCGAACTGAAGCTTTCTTT. Amino acid sequence: CASSYSNLGARTEAFF.

V usage is TRBV19 and J usage is TRBJ2-7; TRBD1 aligns across 10 bases. The CDR3 spans 15 residues. Unmatched junction bases numbered 6, after V lost 5 bases and J lost 2 bases. Germline V gene sequence: CDR1 LNHDA, CDR2 SQIVND (reference sequence). The CDR3 nucleotides read TGTGCCAGTAGTCCCCGACAGGGGGCCGCCTACGAGCAGTACTTC. It yields the protein CASSPRQGAAYEQYF.

The rearrangement links TRBV4-3 to TRBJ1-2; D possibly corresponds to TRBD1 (5 bases). The length of the CDR3 is 14 residues. In germline, CDR1 is LGHNA, CDR2 YSLEER. Deletions cut 3 bases from V and 3 bases from J, with 11 bases between. This chain's CDR3 is CASSQARVDYGYTF. The CDR3 bases are TGCGCCAGCAGCCAGGCCAGGGTTGACTATGGCTACACCTTC.

The chain has TRBV2 and TRBJ2-7; 11 bases line up with TRBD2. The trim removed 8 bases at V and 6 bases at J, leaving 6 bases unmatched. Per the germline V gene, CDR1 is SNHLY and CDR2 is FYNNEI. CDR3 size: 13 residues. CDR3 bases: TGTGCCAGCTACTCCGGGACTAGCGGCGAGCAGTACTTC. It encodes CASYSGTSGEQYF.